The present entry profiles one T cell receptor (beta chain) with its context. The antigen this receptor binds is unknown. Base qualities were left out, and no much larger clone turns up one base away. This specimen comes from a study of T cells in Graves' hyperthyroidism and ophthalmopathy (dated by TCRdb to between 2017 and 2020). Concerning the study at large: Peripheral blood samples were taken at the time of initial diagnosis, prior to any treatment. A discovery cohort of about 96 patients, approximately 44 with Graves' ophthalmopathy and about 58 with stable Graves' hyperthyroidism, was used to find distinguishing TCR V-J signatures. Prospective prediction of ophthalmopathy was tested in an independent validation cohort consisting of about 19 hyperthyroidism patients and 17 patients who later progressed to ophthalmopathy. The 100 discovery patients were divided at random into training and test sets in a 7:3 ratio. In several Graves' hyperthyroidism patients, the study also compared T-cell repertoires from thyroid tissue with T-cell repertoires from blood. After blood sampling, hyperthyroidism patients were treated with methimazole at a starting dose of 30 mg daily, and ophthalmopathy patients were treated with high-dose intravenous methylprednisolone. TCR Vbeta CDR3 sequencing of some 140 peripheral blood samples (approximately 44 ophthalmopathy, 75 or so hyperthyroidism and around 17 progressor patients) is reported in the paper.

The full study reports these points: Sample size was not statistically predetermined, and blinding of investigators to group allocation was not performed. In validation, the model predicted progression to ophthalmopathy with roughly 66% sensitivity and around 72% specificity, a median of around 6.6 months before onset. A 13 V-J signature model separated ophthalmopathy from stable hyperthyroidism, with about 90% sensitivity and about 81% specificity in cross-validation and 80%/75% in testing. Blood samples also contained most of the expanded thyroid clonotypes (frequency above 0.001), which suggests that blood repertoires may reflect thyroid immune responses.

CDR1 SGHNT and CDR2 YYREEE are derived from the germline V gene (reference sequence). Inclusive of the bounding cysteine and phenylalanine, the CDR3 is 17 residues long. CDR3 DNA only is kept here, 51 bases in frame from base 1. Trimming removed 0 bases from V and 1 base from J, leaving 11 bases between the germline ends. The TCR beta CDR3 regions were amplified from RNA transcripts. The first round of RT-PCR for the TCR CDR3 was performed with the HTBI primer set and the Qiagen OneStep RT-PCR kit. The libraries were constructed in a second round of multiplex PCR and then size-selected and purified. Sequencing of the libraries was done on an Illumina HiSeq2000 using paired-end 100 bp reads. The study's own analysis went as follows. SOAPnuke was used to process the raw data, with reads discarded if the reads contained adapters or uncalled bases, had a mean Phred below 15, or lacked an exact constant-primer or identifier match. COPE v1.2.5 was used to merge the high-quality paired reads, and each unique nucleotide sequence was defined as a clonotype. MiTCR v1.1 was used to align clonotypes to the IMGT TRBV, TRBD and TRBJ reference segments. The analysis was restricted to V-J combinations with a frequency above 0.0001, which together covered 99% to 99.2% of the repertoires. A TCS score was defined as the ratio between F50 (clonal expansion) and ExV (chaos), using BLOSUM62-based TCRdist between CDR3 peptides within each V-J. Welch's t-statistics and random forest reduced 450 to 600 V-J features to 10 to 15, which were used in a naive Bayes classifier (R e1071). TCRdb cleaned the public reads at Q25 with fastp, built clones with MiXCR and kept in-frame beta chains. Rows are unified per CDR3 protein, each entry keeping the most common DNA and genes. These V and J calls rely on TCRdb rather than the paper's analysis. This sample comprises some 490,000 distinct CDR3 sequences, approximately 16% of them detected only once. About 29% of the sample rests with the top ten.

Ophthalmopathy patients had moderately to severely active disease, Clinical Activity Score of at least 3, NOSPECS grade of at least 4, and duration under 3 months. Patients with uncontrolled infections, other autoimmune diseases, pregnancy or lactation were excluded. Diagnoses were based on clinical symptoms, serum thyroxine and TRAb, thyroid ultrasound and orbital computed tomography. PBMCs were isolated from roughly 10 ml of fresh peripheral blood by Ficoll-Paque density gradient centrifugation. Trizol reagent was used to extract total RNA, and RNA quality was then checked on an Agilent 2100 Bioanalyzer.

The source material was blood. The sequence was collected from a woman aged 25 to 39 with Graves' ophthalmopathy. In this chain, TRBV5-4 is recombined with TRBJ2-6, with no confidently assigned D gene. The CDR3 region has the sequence CASSLAGRVSGANVLTF. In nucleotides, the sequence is TGTGCCAGCAGCTTGGCCGGACGTGTTTCTGGGGCCAACGTCCTGACTTTC.